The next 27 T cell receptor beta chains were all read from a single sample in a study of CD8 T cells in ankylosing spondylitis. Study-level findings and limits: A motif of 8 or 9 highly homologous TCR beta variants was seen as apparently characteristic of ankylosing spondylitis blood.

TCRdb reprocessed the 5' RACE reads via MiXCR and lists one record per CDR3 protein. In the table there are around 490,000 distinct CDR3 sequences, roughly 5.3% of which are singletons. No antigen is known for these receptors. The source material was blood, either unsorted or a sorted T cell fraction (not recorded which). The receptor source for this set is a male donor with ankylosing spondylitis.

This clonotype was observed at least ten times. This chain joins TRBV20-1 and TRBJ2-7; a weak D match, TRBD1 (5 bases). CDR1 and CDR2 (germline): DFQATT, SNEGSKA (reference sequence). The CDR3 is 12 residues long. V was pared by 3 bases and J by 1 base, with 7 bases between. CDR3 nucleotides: TGCAGTGCTAGGCGACAGTCCTACGAGCAGTACTTC. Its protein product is CSARRQSYEQYF.

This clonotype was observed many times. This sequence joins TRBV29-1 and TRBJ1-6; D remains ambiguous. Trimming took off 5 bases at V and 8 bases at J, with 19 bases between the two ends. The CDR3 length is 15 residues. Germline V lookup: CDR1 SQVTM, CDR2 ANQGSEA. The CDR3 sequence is CSVRNGGSVDSPLHF. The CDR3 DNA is TGCAGCGTTAGAAATGGAGGGTCTGTAGATTCACCCCTCCACTTT. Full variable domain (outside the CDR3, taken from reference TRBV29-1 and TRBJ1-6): SAVISQKPSRDICQRGTSLTIQCQVDSQVTMMFWYRQQPGQSLTLIATANQGSEATYESGFVIDKFPISRPNLTFSTLTVSNMSPEDSSIYLCSVRNGGSVDSPLHFGNGTRLTVT.

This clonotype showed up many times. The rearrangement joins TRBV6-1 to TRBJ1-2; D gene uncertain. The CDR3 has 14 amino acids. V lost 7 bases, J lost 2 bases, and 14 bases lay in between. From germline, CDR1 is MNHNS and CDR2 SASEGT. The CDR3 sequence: CASTTPGINYGYTF. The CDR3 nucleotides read TGTGCCAGCACCACTCCGGGCATAAACTATGGCTACACCTTC.

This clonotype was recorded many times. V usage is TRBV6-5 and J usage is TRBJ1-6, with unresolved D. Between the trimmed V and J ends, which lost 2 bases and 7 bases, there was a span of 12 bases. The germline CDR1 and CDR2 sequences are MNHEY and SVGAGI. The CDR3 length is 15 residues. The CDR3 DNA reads TGTGCCAGCAGTTACGCAGTATTTGGGAATTCACCCCTCCACTTT. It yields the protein CASSYAVFGNSPLHF.

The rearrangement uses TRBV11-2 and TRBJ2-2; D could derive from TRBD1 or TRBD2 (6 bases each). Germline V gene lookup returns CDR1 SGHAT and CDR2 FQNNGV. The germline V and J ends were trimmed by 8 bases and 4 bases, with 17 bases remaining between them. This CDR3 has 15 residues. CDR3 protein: CASRRGGGRTGELFF. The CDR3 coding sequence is TGTGCCAGCCGCCGGGGTGGGGGGCGCACCGGGGAGCTGTTTTTT.

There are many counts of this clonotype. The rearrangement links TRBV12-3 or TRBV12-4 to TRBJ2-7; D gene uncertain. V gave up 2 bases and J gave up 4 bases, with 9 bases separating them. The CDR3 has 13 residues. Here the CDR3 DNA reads TGTGCCAGCAGTTTAAGGGTCGGGTACGAGCAGTACTTC. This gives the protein CASSLRVGYEQYF.

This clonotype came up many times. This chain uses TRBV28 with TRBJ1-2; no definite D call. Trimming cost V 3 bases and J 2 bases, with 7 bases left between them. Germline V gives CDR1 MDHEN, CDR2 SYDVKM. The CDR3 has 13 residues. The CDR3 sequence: CASSFGGNYGYTF. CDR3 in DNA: TGTGCCAGCAGTTTCGGCGGGAACTATGGCTACACCTTC.

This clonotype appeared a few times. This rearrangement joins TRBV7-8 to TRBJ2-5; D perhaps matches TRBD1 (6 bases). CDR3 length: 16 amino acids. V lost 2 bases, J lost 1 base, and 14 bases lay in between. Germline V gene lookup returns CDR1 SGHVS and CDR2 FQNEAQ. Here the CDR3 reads CASSLRDTRFQETQYF. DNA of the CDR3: TGTGCCAGCAGCTTACGGGACACCAGATTCCAAGAGACCCAGTACTTC. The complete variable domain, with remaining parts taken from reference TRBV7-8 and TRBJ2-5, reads GAGVSQSPRYKVAKRGQDVALRCDPISGHVSLFWYQQALGQGPEFLTYFQNEAQLDKSGLPSDRFFAERPEGSVSTLKIQRTQQEDSAVYLCASSLRDTRFQETQYFGPGTRLLVL.

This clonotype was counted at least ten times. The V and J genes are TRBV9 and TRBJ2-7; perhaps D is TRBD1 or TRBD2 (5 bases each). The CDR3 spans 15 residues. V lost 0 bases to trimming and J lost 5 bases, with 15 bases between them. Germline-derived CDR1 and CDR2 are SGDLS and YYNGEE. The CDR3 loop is CASSVDGGSKDEQYF. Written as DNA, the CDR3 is TGTGCCAGCAGCGTAGATGGGGGAAGTAAGGACGAGCAGTACTTC.

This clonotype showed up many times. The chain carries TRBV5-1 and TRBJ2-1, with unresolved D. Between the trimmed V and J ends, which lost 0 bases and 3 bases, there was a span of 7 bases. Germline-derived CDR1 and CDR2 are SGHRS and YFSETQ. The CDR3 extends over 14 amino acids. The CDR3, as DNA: TGCGCCAGCAGCTTGGTACTACACTACAATGAGCAGTTCTTC. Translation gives CASSLVLHYNEQFF.

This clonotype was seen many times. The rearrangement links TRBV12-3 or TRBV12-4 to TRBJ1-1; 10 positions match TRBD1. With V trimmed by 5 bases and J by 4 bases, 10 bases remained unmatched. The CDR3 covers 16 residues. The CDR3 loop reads CASSGVWGQGPTEAFF. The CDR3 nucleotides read TGTGCCAGCAGTGGGGTCTGGGGACAGGGGCCCACTGAAGCTTTCTTT.

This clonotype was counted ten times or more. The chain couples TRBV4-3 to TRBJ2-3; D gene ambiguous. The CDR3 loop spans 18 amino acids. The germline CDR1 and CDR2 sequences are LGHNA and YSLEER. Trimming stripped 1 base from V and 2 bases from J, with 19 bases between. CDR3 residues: CASSQVSVSGWNTDTQYF. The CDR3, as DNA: TGCGCCAGCAGCCAAGTCTCAGTCTCCGGGTGGAACACAGATACGCAGTATTTT.

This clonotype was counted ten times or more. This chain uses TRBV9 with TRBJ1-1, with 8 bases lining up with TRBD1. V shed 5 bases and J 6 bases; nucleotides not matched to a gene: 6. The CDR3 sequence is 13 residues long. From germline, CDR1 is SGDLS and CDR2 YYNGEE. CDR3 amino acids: CASRGQGAAEAFF. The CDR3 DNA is TGTGCCAGCAGGGGGCAGGGGGCGGCTGAAGCTTTCTTT.

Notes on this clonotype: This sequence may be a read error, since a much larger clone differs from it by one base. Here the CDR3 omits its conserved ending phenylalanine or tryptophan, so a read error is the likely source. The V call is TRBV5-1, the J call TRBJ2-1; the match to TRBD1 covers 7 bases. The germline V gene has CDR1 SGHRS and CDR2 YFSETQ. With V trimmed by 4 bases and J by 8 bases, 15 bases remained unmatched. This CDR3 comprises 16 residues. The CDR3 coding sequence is TGCGCCAGCAGCCCCCCCGGGACAGCCGGTTGGGATGAGCAGTTCTCC. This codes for CASSPPGTAGWDEQFS.

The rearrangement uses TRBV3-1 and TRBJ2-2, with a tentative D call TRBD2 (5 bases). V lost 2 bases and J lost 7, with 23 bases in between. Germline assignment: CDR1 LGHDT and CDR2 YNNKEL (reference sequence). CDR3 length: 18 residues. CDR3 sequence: CASSQTRRVAGSCGELFF. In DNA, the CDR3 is TGTGCCAGCAGCCAAACACGGCGGGTAGCAGGATCGTGCGGGGAGCTGTTTTTT.

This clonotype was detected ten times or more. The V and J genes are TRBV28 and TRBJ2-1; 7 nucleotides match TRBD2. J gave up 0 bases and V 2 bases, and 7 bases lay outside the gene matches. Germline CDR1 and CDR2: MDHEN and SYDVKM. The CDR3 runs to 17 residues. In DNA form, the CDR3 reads TGTGCCAGCAGTTTAGCCGGAGCGGGACCCTCCTACAATGAGCAGTTCTTC. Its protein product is CASSLAGAGPSYNEQFF.

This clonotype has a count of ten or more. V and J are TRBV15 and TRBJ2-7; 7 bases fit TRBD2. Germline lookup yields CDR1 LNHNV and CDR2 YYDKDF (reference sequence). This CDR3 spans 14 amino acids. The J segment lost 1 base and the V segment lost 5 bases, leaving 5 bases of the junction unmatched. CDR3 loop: CATSLGGDSYEQYF. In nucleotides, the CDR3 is TGTGCCACCAGCTTGGGAGGGGATTCCTACGAGCAGTACTTC.

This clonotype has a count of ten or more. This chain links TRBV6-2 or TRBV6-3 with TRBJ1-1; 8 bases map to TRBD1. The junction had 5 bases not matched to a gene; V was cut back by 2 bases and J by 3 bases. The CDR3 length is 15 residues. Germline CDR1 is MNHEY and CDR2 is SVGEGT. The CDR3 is CASSYVTGEYTEAFF. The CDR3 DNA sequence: TGTGCCAGCAGTTACGTGACAGGGGAATACACTGAAGCTTTCTTT.

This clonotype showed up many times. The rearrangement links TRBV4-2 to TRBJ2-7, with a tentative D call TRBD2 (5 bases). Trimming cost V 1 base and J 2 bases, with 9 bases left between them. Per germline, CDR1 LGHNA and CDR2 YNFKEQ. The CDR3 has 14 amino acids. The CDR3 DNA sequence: TGTGCCAGCAGCCAAGTTGACGGGACCTACGAGCAGTACTTC. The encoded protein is CASSQVDGTYEQYF.

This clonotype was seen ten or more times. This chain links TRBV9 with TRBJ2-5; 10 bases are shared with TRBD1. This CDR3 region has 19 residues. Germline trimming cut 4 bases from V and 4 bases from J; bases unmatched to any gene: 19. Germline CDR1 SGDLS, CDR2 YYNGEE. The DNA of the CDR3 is TGTGCCAGCAGCCCGCAGGCCCAGGAGACAGGGGGCGAGGGAGAGACCCAGTACTTC. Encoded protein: CASSPQAQETGGEGETQYF.

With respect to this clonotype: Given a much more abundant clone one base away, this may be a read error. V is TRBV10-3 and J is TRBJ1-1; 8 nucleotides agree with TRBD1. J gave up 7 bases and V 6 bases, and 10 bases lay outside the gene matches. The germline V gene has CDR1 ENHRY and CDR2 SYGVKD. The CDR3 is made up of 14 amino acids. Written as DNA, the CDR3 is TGTGCCATCAGGGAAGGACAGGGTCCCATTGAAGCTTTCTTT. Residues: CAIREGQGPIEAFF.

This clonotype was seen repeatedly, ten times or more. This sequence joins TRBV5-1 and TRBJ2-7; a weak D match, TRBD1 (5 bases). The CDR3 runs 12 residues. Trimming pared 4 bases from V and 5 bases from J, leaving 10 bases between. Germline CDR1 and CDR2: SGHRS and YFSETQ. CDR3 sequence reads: CASSVDRNEQYF. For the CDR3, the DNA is TGCGCCAGCAGCGTTGACAGAAACGAGCAGTACTTC.

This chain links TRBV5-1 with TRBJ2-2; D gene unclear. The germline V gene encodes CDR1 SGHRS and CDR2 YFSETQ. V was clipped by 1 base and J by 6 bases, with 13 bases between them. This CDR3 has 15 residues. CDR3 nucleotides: TGCGCCAGCAGCTTGTTCTTCGGTGGGGCCGGGGAGCTGTTTTTT. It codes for CASSLFFGGAGELFF.

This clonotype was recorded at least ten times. CDR3 region: CSAVGTGETQYF. For the CDR3, the DNA is TGCAGTGCTGTCGGGACAGGAGAGACCCAGTACTTC. The V gene is TRBV20-1, the J gene TRBJ2-5; 8 bases match TRBD1. The CDR3 has 12 amino acids. J gave up 4 bases and V 5 bases, and 3 bases lay outside the gene matches. CDR1 and CDR2 from the germline V gene are DFQATT and SNEGSKA (reference sequence).

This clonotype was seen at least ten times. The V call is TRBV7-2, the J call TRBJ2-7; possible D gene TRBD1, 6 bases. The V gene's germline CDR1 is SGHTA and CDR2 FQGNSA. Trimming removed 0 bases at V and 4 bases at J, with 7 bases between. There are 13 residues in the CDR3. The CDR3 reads CASSLARGYEQYF. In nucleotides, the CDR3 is TGTGCCAGCAGCTTAGCCAGGGGTTACGAGCAGTACTTC. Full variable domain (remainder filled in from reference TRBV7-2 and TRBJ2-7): GAGVSQSPSNKVTEKGKDVELRCDPISGHTALYWYRQSLGQGLEFLIYFQGNSAPDKSGLPSDRFSAERTGGSVSTLTIQRTQQEDSAVYLCASSLARGYEQYFGPGTRLTVT.

CDR3 loop: CSARDPSLGETQYF. Written as DNA, the CDR3 is TGCAGTGCTAGAGATCCTAGCCTGGGGGAGACCCAGTACTTC. The gene calls are TRBV20-1 and TRBJ2-5; TRBD2 is a possible D gene (5 bases). Germline V lookup: CDR1 DFQATT, CDR2 SNEGSKA (reference sequence). Trimming removed 0 bases from V and 5 bases from J, with 13 bases in between. CDR3 length: 14 residues.

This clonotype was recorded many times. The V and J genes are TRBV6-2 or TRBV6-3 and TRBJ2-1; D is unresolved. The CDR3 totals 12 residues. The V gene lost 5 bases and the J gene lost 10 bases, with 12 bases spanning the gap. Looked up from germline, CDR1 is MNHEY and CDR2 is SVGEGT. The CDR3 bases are TGTGCCAGCAGTGAGCTACCCGGGGAGCAGTTCTTC. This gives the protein CASSELPGEQFF.